A single sample is the source of the 3 T cell receptor beta chains below, sequenced in a study of shared clonotypes between healthy human individuals. Sequencing used immunoSEQ multiplex PCR; TCRdb keeps in-frame clones, though not all of them. The table includes a few million clones, more than 90% detected once. Specimen: naive CD4+ T cells sorted from blood. The subset is: CD45RA+ positively selected. The receptors originated from a man younger than 35 in good health.

The chain is built from TRBV5-6 and TRBJ2-3, with 7 bases matching TRBD1. Germline CDR1 SGHDT, CDR2 YYEEEE. Losses at the gene ends were 0 bases for V and 0 bases for J; bases not matched to a gene: 10. The CDR3 totals 18 residues. This CDR3 reads CASSLVGQETFSTDTQYF. As DNA, the CDR3 is TGTGCCAGCAGCTTGGTAGGACAGGAGACTTTTAGCACAGATACGCAGTATTTT.

The DNA for the CDR3 is TGTGCCAGCAGCGTCGGCGCACAGGGTCCACTGTTTTTT. Encoded protein: CASSVGAQGPLFF. The chain links TRBV9 to TRBJ1-4, with D perhaps matching TRBD1 (6 bases). CDR1 and CDR2 from the germline V gene are SGDLS and YYNGEE. The CDR3 is 13 amino acids. V shed 2 bases and J shed 13 bases, with 15 bases lying between them.

The genes are TRBV6-1 and TRBJ2-3, with a weak D call TRBD1 (6 bases). The V gene's germline CDR1 is MNHNS and CDR2 SASEGT. The V and J ends lost 6 bases and 1 base respectively, with 8 bases between them. This CDR3 has 13 residues. The CDR3 DNA reads TGTGCCAGCAGGAGACAGGGCACAGATACGCAGTATTTT. Translating gives CASRRQGTDTQYF.